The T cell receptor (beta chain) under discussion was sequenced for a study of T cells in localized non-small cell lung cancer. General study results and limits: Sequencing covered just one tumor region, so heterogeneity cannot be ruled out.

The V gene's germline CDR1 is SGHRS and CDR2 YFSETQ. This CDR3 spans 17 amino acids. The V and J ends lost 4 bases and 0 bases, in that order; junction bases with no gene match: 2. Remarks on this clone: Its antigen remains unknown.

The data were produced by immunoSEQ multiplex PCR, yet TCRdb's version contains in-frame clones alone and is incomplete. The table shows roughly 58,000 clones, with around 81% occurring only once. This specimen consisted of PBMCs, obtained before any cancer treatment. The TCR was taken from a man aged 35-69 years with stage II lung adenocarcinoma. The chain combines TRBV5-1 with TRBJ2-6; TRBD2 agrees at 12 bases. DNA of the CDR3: TGCGCCAGCAGCGGACTAGCGGGACGCTCTGGGGCCAACGTCCTGACTTTC. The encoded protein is CASSGLAGRSGANVLTF.